This TCR beta chain stems from a study of blood T cell repertoires in COVID-19. Data came from immunoSEQ multiplex PCR; TCRdb stores just in-frame clones and leaves some out. The sample shows 200,000 to 250,000 clones, around four fifths of them seen only once. Germline values: CDR1 KGHDR, CDR2 SFDVKD. The CDR3 is 13 residues long. Trimming took 7 bases from V and 6 from J; bases not matched to a gene: 7. The TCR originated in a woman between 65 and 79 years old with active or convalescent COVID-19. Sequencing used peripheral blood. V is TRBV24-1 and J is TRBJ1-2; 7 nucleotides agree with TRBD1. CDR3 sequence: CATSDDRENGYTF. The CDR3 DNA reads as TGTGCCACCAGCGACGACAGGGAGAATGGCTACACCTTC.